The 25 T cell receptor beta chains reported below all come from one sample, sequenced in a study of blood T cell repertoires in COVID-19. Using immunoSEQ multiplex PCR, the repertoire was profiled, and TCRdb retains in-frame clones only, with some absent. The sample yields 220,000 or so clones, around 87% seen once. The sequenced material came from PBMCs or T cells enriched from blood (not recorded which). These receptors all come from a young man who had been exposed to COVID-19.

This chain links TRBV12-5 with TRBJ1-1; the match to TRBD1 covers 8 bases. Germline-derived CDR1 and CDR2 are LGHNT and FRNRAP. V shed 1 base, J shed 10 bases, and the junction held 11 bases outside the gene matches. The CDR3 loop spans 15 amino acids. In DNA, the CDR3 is TGTGCTAGTGGTTTGGCAACACAGGGGGGGGATCGAGCTTTCTTT. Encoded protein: CASGLATQGGDRAFF.

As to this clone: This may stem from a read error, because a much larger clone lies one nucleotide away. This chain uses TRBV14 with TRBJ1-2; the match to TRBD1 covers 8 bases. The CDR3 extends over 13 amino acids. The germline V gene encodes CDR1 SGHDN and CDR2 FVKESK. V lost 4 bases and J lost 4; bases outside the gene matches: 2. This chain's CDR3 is CASSPGQGYGYTF. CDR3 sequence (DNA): TGTGCCAGCAGCCCCGGACAGGGCTATGGCTACACCTTC.

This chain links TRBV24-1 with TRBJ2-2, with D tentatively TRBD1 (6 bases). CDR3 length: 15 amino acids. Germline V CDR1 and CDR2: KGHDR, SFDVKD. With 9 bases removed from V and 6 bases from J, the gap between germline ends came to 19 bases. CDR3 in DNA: TGTGCCACCTTAGGGACAATGTACCAGCCCGGGGAGCTGTTTTTT. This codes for CATLGTMYQPGELFF.

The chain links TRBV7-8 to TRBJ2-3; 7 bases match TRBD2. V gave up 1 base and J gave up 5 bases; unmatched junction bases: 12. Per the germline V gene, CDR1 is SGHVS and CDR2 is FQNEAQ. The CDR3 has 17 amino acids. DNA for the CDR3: TGTGCCAGCAGCTTAGATTGGGCGGGGGAGGTTGGAGATACGCAGTATTTT. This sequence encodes CASSLDWAGEVGDTQYF.

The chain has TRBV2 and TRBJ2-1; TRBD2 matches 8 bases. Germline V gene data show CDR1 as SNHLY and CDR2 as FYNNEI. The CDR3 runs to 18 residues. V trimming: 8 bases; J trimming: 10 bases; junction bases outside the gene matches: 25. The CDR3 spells CASGPGLAGLSREVEQFF. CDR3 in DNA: TGTGCCAGCGGCCCGGGCCTAGCGGGTTTGTCCCGTGAGGTGGAGCAGTTCTTC.

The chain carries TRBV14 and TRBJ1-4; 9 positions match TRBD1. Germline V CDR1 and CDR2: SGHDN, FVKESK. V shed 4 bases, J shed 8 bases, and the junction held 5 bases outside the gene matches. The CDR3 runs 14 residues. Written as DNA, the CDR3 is TGTGCCAGCAGCCGGGACAGGGACGACGAAAAACTGTTTTTT. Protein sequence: CASSRDRDDEKLFF.

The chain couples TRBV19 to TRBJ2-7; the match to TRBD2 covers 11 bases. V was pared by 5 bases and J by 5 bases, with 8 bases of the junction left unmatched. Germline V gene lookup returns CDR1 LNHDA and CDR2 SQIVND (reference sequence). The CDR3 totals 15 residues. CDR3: CASSQTSGGMNEQYF. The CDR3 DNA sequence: TGTGCCAGTAGTCAAACTAGCGGGGGTATGAACGAGCAGTACTTC.

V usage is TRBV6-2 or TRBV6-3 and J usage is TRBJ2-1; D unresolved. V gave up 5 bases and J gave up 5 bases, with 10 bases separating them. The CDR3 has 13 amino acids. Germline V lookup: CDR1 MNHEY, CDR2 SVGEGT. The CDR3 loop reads CASSREKHNEQFF. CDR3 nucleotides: TGTGCCAGCAGTCGAGAAAAGCACAATGAGCAGTTCTTC.

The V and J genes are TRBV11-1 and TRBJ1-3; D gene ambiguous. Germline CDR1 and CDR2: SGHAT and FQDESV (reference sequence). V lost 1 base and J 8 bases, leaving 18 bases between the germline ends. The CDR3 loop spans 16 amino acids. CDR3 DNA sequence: TGTGCCAGCAGCTTAGGCGGGGATCGACGAGCGGACACCATATATTTT. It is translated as CASSLGGDRRADTIYF.

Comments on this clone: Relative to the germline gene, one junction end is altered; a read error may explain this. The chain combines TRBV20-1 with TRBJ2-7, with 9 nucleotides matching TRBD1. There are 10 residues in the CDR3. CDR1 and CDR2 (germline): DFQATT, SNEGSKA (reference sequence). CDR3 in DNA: TGCAGTGCTAGGGGACAGGGCGAACACTTC. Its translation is CSARGQGEHF.

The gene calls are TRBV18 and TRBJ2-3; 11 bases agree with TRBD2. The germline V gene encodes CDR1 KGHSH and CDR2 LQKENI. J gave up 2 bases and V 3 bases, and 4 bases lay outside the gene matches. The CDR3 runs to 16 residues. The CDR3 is CASSPRLAGPTDTQYF. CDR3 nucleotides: TGTGCCAGCTCACCTAGACTAGCGGGGCCCACAGATACGCAGTATTTT.

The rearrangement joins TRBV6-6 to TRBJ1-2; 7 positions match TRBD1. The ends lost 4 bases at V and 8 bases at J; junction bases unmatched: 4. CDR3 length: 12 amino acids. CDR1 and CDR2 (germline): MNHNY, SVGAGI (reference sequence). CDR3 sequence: CASSWGQWGYTF. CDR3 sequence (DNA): TGTGCCAGCAGTTGGGGACAGTGGGGCTACACCTTC.

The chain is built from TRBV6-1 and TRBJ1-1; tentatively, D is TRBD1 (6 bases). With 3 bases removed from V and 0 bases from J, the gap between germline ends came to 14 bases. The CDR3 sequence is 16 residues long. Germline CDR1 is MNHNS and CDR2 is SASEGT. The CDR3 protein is CASSDRGRGMNTEAFF. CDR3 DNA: TGTGCCAGCAGTGATAGGGGGAGGGGCATGAACACTGAAGCTTTCTTT.

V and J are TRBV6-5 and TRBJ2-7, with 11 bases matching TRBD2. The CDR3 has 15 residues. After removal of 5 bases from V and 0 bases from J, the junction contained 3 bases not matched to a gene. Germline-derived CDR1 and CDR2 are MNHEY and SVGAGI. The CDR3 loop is CASSLGTSGSYEQYF. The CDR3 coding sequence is TGTGCCAGCAGTCTCGGGACTAGCGGCTCCTACGAGCAGTACTTC.

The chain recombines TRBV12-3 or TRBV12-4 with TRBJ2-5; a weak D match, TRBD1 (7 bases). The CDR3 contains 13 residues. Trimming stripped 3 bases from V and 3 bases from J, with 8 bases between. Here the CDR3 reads CASSFRGEETQYF. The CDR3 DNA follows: TGTGCCAGCAGTTTCAGGGGGGAAGAGACCCAGTACTTC.

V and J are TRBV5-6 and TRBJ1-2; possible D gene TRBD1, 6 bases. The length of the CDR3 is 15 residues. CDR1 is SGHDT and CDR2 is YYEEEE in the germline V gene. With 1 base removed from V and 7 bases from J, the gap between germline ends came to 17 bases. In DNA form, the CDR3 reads TGTGCCAGCAGCTTGATTGACAGGCGGGGGGCTGGCTACACCTTC. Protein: CASSLIDRRGAGYTF.

The CDR3 region is CASSPGAPPYEQYF. The CDR3 coding sequence is TGTGCCAGCTCACCAGGAGCCCCTCCGTACGAGCAGTACTTC. The chain recombines TRBV18 with TRBJ2-7, with no clear D. V lost 2 bases, J lost 4 bases, and 12 bases lay in between. CDR1 is KGHSH and CDR2 is LQKENI in the germline V gene. The CDR3 length is 14 residues.

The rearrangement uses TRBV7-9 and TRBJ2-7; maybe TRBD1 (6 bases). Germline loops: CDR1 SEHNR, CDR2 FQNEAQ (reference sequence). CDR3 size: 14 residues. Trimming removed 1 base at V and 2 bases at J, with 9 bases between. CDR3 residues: CASSLGGLTYEQYF. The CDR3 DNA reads TGTGCCAGCAGCTTAGGGGGGCTAACCTACGAGCAGTACTTC.

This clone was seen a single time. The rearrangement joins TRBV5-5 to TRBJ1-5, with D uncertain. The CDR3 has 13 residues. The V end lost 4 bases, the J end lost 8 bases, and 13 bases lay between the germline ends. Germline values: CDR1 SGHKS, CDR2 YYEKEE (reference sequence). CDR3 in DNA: TGTGCCAGCAGCCCCGACTTGAAGAAGCCCCAGCATTTT. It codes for CASSPDLKKPQHF.

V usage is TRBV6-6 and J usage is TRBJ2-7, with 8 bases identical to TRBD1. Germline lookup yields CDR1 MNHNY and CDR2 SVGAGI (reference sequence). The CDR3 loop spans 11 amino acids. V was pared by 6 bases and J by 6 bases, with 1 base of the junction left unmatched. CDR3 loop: CASSDRGEQYF. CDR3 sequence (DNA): TGTGCCAGCAGCGACAGGGGCGAGCAGTACTTC.

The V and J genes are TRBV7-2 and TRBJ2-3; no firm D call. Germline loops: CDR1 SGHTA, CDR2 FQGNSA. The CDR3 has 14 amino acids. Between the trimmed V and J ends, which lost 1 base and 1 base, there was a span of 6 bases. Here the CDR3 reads CASSLERGTDTQYF. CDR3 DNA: TGTGCCAGCAGCTTAGAACGCGGCACAGATACGCAGTATTTT.

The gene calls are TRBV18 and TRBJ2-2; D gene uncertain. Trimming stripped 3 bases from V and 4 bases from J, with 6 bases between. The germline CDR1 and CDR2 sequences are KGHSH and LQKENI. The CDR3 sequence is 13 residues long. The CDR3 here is CASSPVATGELFF. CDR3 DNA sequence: TGTGCCAGCTCACCGGTGGCCACCGGGGAGCTGTTTTTT.

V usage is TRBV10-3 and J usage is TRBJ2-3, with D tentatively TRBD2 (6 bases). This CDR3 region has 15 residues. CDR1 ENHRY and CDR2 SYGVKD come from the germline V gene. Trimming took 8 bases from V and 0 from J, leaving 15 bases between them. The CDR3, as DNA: TGTGCCATCGGGGGAGGTGGGGTGAGCACAGATACGCAGTATTTT. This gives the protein CAIGGGGVSTDTQYF.

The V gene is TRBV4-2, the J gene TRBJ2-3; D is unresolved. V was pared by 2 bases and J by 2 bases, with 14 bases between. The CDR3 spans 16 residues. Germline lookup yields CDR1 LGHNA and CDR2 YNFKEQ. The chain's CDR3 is CASSQKRSPDTDTQYF. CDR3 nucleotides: TGTGCCAGCAGCCAAAAGAGGTCACCTGACACAGATACGCAGTATTTT.

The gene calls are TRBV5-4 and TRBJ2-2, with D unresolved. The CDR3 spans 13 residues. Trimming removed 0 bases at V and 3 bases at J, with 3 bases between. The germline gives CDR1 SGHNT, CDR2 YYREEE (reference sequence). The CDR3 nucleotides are TGTGCCAGCAGCTTGGACTACACCGGGGAGCTGTTTTTT. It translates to CASSLDYTGELFF.